The rows below give T cell receptor beta chains drawn from one sample of a study of blood T cell repertoires in COVID-19. TCRdb's table, derived via immunoSEQ multiplex PCR, lists solely in-frame clones and lacks some. The table shows 200,000 to 250,000 clones, with 83% occurring only once. Sequencing input: peripheral blood. Receptor source: a human donor in a cohort sampled during active COVID-19. Both conserved end residues are part of each CDR3. Each record gives: CDR3 protein, V gene, clone size, J gene. Clone sizes are given selectively: once, few, many, or a class where the clone is expanded.

cdr3_aa: CASSSQAHYGYTF
v_call: TRBV5-6
clone_size: -
j_call: TRBJ1-2

cdr3_aa: CASSQEREQFF
v_call: TRBV4-2
clone_size: once
j_call: TRBJ2-1

cdr3_aa: CASSLRNTGELFF
v_call: TRBV12-3/TRBV12-4
clone_size: -
j_call: TRBJ2-2

cdr3_aa: CASSQGAVVSASGGTDTQYF
v_call: TRBV4-1
clone_size: -
j_call: TRBJ2-3

cdr3_aa: CASRGGSPSNEQFF
v_call: TRBV6-4
clone_size: few
j_call: TRBJ2-1

cdr3_aa: CSVLGGGRAIEKLFF
v_call: TRBV29-1
clone_size: medium-sized
j_call: TRBJ1-4

cdr3_aa: CASSSRLRLAAKSSYNEQFF
v_call: TRBV28
clone_size: -
j_call: TRBJ2-1

cdr3_aa: CASSSRLETQYF
v_call: TRBV11-2
clone_size: -
j_call: TRBJ2-5

cdr3_aa: CASSVSGGTYYTQYF
v_call: TRBV9
clone_size: -
j_call: TRBJ2-3

cdr3_aa: CASSLGGGAYNEQFF
v_call: TRBV5-1
clone_size: -
j_call: TRBJ2-1

cdr3_aa: CASSFGQGETQYF
v_call: TRBV27
clone_size: -
j_call: TRBJ2-5

cdr3_aa: CASSPQQGKMNTEAFF
v_call: TRBV18
clone_size: -
j_call: TRBJ1-1

cdr3_aa: CASSQPGQGETQYF
v_call: TRBV4-1
clone_size: -
j_call: TRBJ2-5

cdr3_aa: CASSLEGVHSGNTIYF
v_call: TRBV5-1
clone_size: -
j_call: TRBJ1-3

cdr3_aa: CASSLIVNEQFF
v_call: TRBV5-1
clone_size: -
j_call: TRBJ2-1

cdr3_aa: CASSYDRRNQPQHF
v_call: TRBV6-5
clone_size: -
j_call: TRBJ1-5

cdr3_aa: CASSKAKRESDNEQFF
v_call: TRBV21-1
clone_size: -
j_call: TRBJ2-1

cdr3_aa: CASSSDRSNQPQHF
v_call: TRBV7-9
clone_size: once
j_call: TRBJ1-5

cdr3_aa: CASSQDRFTNTEAFF
v_call: TRBV4-1
clone_size: -
j_call: TRBJ1-1

cdr3_aa: CASSLVPGRTSGSGFF
v_call: TRBV11-2
clone_size: once
j_call: TRBJ2-1

cdr3_aa: CSVENMGGSYGYTF
v_call: TRBV29-1
clone_size: few
j_call: TRBJ1-2

cdr3_aa: CASSFIRGGADTQYF
v_call: TRBV11-2
clone_size: -
j_call: TRBJ2-3

cdr3_aa: CASSRDPQETQYF
v_call: TRBV2
clone_size: -
j_call: TRBJ2-5

cdr3_aa: CASSYSLGQSRETQYF
v_call: TRBV6-5
clone_size: -
j_call: TRBJ2-5

cdr3_aa: CAWSSRSEPRDEQYF
v_call: TRBV30
clone_size: -
j_call: TRBJ2-7

cdr3_aa: CASSSRTSGRPTDTQYF
v_call: TRBV6-2/TRBV6-3
clone_size: once
j_call: TRBJ2-3

cdr3_aa: CASSLGANNYEQYF
v_call: TRBV5-1
clone_size: -
j_call: TRBJ2-7

cdr3_aa: CSVERDRASYTF
v_call: TRBV29-1
clone_size: -
j_call: TRBJ1-2

cdr3_aa: CATRDRNAEQYF
v_call: TRBV28
clone_size: -
j_call: TRBJ2-7

cdr3_aa: CASSLDRGRGGYTF
v_call: TRBV5-1
clone_size: -
j_call: TRBJ1-2

cdr3_aa: CAWSVKDNSQPQHF
v_call: TRBV30
clone_size: -
j_call: TRBJ1-5

cdr3_aa: CASSPGLAGANEQFF
v_call: TRBV5-1
clone_size: -
j_call: TRBJ2-1

cdr3_aa: CASSIGGLAGDLLAKNIQYF
v_call: TRBV19
clone_size: -
j_call: TRBJ2-4

cdr3_aa: CASSLGQGGGGYTF
v_call: TRBV5-6
clone_size: -
j_call: TRBJ1-2

cdr3_aa: CASSQGPAYEQYF
v_call: TRBV3-1/TRBV3-2
clone_size: -
j_call: TRBJ2-7

cdr3_aa: CASSLLNEQFF
v_call: TRBV28
clone_size: -
j_call: TRBJ2-1

cdr3_aa: CASSQYHRTRNTEAFF
v_call: TRBV7-2
clone_size: -
j_call: TRBJ1-1

cdr3_aa: CASSLWGASGSRGHYEQYF
v_call: TRBV7-2
clone_size: -
j_call: TRBJ2-7

cdr3_aa: CASSYSMEGAANNQPQHF
v_call: TRBV6-7
clone_size: -
j_call: TRBJ1-5

cdr3_aa: CASSSGLLANEKLFF
v_call: TRBV5-5
clone_size: -
j_call: TRBJ1-4

cdr3_aa: CATSVDSGTSGGNTGELFF
v_call: TRBV24-1
clone_size: -
j_call: TRBJ2-2

cdr3_aa: CASSFLRGPEGTQYF
v_call: TRBV5-6
clone_size: -
j_call: TRBJ2-5

cdr3_aa: CASSIVGELFF
v_call: TRBV19
clone_size: -
j_call: TRBJ2-2

cdr3_aa: CASSLYGTGEWETQYF
v_call: TRBV5-1
clone_size: -
j_call: TRBJ2-5

cdr3_aa: CASSPRQLRSYNEQFF
v_call: TRBV14
clone_size: -
j_call: TRBJ2-1

cdr3_aa: CASSVDIWDRGWEQYF
v_call: TRBV9
clone_size: -
j_call: TRBJ2-7

cdr3_aa: CASSSEGAPNTEAFF
v_call: TRBV19
clone_size: -
j_call: TRBJ1-1